In its sample, the clone carrying this T cell receptor beta chain was seen a few times. Antigen unknown. The data were obtained in a study of response to subunit inactivated influenza vaccine. Trimming pared 4 bases from V and 7 bases from J, leaving 17 bases between. The CDR3 runs 15 residues. Germline CDR1 and CDR2: SEHNR and FQNEAQ (reference sequence). TCRdb re-called the RT-PCR reads with MiXCR, one entry per CDR3 protein. Of hundreds of thousands of distinct CDR3 sequences listed, about 25% are singletons. Overall study results and limits: Authors suggested that a seasonal influenza vaccination recruits few new T cells each time.

The source material was CD4+ T cells sorted from PBMCs, sampled 5 days after vaccination. This sequence originates from a middle-aged man who received an inactivated influenza vaccine. The V gene is TRBV7-9, the J gene TRBJ2-4, with D perhaps assigned TRBD1 or TRBD2 (7 bases each). CDR3 residues: CASSSNDREGNIQYF. The DNA for the CDR3 is TGTGCCAGCAGCTCCAACGACAGGGAGGGGAACATTCAGTACTTC.